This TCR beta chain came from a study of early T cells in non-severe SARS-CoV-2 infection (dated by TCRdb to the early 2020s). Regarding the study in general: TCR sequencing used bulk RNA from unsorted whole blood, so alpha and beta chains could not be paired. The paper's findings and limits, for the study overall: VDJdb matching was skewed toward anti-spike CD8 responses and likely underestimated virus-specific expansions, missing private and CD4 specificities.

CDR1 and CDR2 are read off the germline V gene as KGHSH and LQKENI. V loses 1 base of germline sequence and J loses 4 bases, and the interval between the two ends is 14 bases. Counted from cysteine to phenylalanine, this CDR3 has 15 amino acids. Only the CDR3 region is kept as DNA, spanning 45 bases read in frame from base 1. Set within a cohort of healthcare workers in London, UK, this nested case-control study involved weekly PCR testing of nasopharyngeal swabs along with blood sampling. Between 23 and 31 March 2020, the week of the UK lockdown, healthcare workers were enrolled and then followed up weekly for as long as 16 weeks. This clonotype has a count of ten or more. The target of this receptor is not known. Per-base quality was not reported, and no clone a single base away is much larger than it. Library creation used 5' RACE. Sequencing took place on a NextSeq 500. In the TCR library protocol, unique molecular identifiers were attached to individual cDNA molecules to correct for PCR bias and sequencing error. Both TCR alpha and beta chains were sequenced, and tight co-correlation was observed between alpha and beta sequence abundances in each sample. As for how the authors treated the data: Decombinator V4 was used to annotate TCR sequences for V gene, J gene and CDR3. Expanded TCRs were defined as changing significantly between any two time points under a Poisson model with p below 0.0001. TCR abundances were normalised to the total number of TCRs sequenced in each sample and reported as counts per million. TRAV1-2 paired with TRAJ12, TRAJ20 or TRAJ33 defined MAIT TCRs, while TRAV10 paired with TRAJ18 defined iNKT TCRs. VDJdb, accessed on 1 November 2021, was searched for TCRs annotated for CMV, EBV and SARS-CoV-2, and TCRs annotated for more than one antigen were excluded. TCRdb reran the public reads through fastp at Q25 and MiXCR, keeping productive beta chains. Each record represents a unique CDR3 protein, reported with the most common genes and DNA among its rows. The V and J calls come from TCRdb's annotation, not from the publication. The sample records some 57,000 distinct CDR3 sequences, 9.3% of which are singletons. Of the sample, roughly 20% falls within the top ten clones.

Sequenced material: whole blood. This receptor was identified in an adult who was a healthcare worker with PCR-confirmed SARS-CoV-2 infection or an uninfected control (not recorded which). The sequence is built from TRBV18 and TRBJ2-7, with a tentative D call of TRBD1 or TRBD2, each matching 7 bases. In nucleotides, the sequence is TGTGCCAGCTCACCACTTAGACAGGGAGGGTACGAGCAGTACTTC. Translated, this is CASSPLRQGGYEQYF.